Described below is a single T cell receptor beta chain sequence and its context. This record comes from a study of technical replicates of blood from several donors. The assay was immunoSEQ multiplex PCR, and TCRdb's table has in-frame clones only and misses some. This table has more than 65,000 clones, approximately 97% appearing once. Trimming removed 4 bases at V and 12 bases at J, with 16 bases between. Germline CDR1 and CDR2: SGHNT and YENEEA. The CDR3 runs to 13 residues. The V gene is TRBV11-3, the J gene TRBJ2-1, with TRBD1 as a possible D gene (6 bases). The sequenced material came from T cells isolated from PBMCs. The sequence came from a human donor in good health. The CDR3 is CASSSLGGELQFF. DNA for the CDR3: TGTGCCAGCAGCTCACTAGGGGGAGAGCTGCAGTTCTTC.